These 29 T cell receptor beta chains originate from one sample sequenced in a study of blood T cell repertoires in COVID-19. TCRdb's table, derived via immunoSEQ multiplex PCR, lists solely in-frame clones and lacks some. Of 55,000 to 85,000 clones in the sample, about four fifths were seen once. Sequenced input: peripheral blood. The receptors here all came from a woman between 65 and 79 years old with acute or convalescent COVID-19.

This rearrangement joins TRBV5-1 to TRBJ2-5, with TRBD2 matching over 7 bases. J was trimmed by 5 bases and V by 0 bases; bases with no gene match: 7. There are 15 residues in the CDR3. Germline V lookup: CDR1 SGHRS, CDR2 YFSETQ. The CDR3 bases are TGCGCCAGCAGCTTGGTGGCGGGAGAACGGGAGACCCAGTACTTC. This encodes CASSLVAGERETQYF.

The chain combines TRBV2 with TRBJ1-4; D is possibly TRBD1 (5 bases). This CDR3 has 16 residues. Germline V gene sequence: CDR1 SNHLY, CDR2 FYNNEI. Trimming took 3 bases from V and 8 from J, leaving 19 bases between them. This chain's CDR3 is CASSDRGGALREKLFF. The CDR3 coding sequence is TGTGCCAGCAGTGATAGGGGAGGGGCCCTTCGGGAAAAACTGTTTTTT.

This clone was counted a few times. The rearrangement links TRBV6-1 to TRBJ1-2, with unresolved D. Germline assignment: CDR1 MNHNS and CDR2 SASEGT. The CDR3 is made up of 14 amino acids. The V gene lost 3 bases and the J gene lost 7 bases, with 15 bases spanning the gap. The CDR3 spells CASSETPEGSGYTF. CDR3 DNA: TGTGCCAGCAGTGAGACTCCCGAGGGTAGTGGCTACACCTTC.

The chain has TRBV27 and TRBJ2-3; 8 positions match TRBD2. There are 17 residues in the CDR3. Unmatched junction bases numbered 6, after V lost 1 base and J lost 0 bases. Germline V gives CDR1 MNHEY, CDR2 SMNVEV (reference sequence). CDR3 residues: CASSLFAGGVSTDTQYF. The CDR3, as DNA: TGTGCCAGCAGTTTATTTGCGGGGGGCGTTAGCACAGATACGCAGTATTTT.

The CDR3 region has the DNA TGTGCCAGCAGCATGGGGGCTTGGGAAAAACTGTTTTTT. Protein sequence: CASSMGAWEKLFF. This chain links TRBV7-9 with TRBJ1-4, with D possibly TRBD1 on 6 matching bases. The CDR3 is made up of 13 amino acids. From germline, CDR1 is SEHNR and CDR2 FQNEAQ (reference sequence). Trimming left V 5 bases short and J 8 bases short, with 12 bases between.

The chain is built from TRBV7-2 and TRBJ1-3, with TRBD1 identical over 7 bases. Germline lookup yields CDR1 SGHTA and CDR2 FQGNSA. The CDR3 has 18 amino acids. V shed 6 bases, J shed 0 bases, and the junction held 14 bases outside the gene matches. CDR3 sequence: CASSPGGGRGHSGNTIYF. CDR3 nucleotides: TGTGCCAGCAGTCCAGGGGGAGGTCGCGGGCACTCTGGAAACACCATATATTTT.

This chain connects TRBV29-1 to TRBJ2-6; 7 bases fit TRBD2. The CDR3 has 18 residues. Germline-derived CDR1 and CDR2 are SQVTM and ANQGSEA. V shed 4 bases and J 0 bases; nucleotides not matched to a gene: 12. As DNA, the CDR3 is TGCAGCGTTGCATCCGGGACTATCGGCCCCTCTGGGGCCAACGTCCTGACTTTC. Its protein product is CSVASGTIGPSGANVLTF.

The chain joins TRBV7-2 to TRBJ2-3; D possibly corresponds to TRBD2 (6 bases). CDR1 SGHTA and CDR2 FQGNSA come from the germline V gene. The CDR3 is 14 residues long. V was trimmed by 4 bases and J by 4 bases, leaving 12 bases between them. This CDR3 reads CASSSSGPPDTQYF. The DNA of the CDR3 is TGTGCCAGCAGCTCGAGCGGGCCCCCAGATACGCAGTATTTT.

This sequence joins TRBV18 and TRBJ2-5; 8 nucleotides align to TRBD1. With V trimmed by 6 bases and J by 3 bases, 3 bases remained unmatched. The germline CDR1 and CDR2 sequences are KGHSH and LQKENI. The length of the CDR3 is 13 residues. The CDR3 is CASSQGQEETQYF. Here the CDR3 DNA reads TGTGCCAGCTCTCAGGGACAGGAAGAGACCCAGTACTTC. The variable domain in full, with the rest retrieved from reference TRBV18 and TRBJ2-5, is NAGVMQNPRHLVRRRGQEARLRCSPMKGHSHVYWYRQLPEEGLKFMVYLQKENIIDESGMPKERFSAEFPKEGPSILRIQQVVRGDSAAYFCASSQGQEETQYFGPGTRLLVL.

This chain uses TRBV6-5 with TRBJ1-2; 10 nucleotides match TRBD1. The CDR3 sequence is 15 residues long. Germline CDR1 is MNHEY and CDR2 is SVGAGI. Trimming at V came to 5 bases and at J to 3 bases, leaving 6 bases not matched to a gene. In DNA, the CDR3 is TGTGCCAGCAGTCCAGACAGGGGGCAATACTATGGCTACACCTTC. Translated, it gives CASSPDRGQYYGYTF.

Sample share makes this clone medium-sized. The chain is built from TRBV7-9 and TRBJ2-7, with TRBD2 identical over 9 bases. This CDR3 has 14 residues. V dropped 5 bases and J dropped 0; count of bases not matched to a gene: 2. Germline V gene lookup returns CDR1 SEHNR and CDR2 FQNEAQ (reference sequence). CDR3 sequence (DNA): TGTGCCAGCAGCGGACTAGCGAGCTCCTACGAGCAGTACTTC. Translated, it gives CASSGLASSYEQYF.

This sequence joins TRBV7-9 and TRBJ2-1; 9 nucleotides align to TRBD1. The CDR3 loop spans 15 amino acids. Germline CDR1 and CDR2: SEHNR and FQNEAQ (reference sequence). Trimming cost V 5 bases and J 7 bases; bases outside gene matches: 9. The CDR3 is CASSKGQGSENEQFF. CDR3 nucleotide sequence: TGTGCCAGCAGCAAAGGACAGGGGAGCGAGAATGAGCAGTTCTTC. Complete variable domain (other parts from reference TRBV7-9 and TRBJ2-1): DTGVSQNPRHKITKRGQNVTFRCDPISEHNRLYWYRQTLGQGPEFLTYFQNEAQLEKSRLLSDRFSAERPKGSFSTLEIQRTEQGDSAMYLCASSKGQGSENEQFFGPGTRLTVL.

The J gene is TRBJ2-3, the V gene TRBV11-1; 11 bases match TRBD2. Looked up from germline, CDR1 is SGHAT and CDR2 is FQDESV (reference sequence). The ends lost 5 bases at V and 2 bases at J; junction bases unmatched: 6. The CDR3 runs 16 residues. CDR3 region: CASSALTSGTTDTQYF. Here the CDR3 DNA reads TGTGCCAGCAGCGCCCTGACTAGCGGGACCACAGATACGCAGTATTTT. The full variable domain, in which reference TRBV11-1 and TRBJ2-3 provide the parts outside the CDR3, is EAEVAQSPRYKITEKSQAVAFWCDPISGHATLYWYRQILGQGPELLVQFQDESVVDDSQLPKDRFSAERLKGVDSTLKIQPAELGDSAMYLCASSALTSGTTDTQYFGPGTRLTVL.

This rearrangement joins TRBV14 to TRBJ2-2; a weak D match, TRBD1 (6 bases). The CDR3 is 16 residues long. Trimming stripped 6 bases from V and 3 bases from J, with 17 bases between. Germline lookup yields CDR1 SGHDN and CDR2 FVKESK. This CDR3 is CASSTLQGTYTGELFF. DNA of the CDR3: TGTGCCAGCAGTACGCTGCAGGGGACATACACCGGGGAGCTGTTTTTT.

This clone ranks as medium-sized. A junction end diverges from the germline sequence, so it may reflect a read error. This chain links TRBV7-7 with TRBJ2-2; unclear D gene. From germline, CDR1 is SSHAT and CDR2 FNYEAQ (reference sequence). The CDR3 contains 15 residues. The DNA for the CDR3 is TGTGCTAGCAGCTTAGCAGCGACGAACACCGGGGAGCTGTTTTTT. It specifies CASSLAATNTGELFF.

This rearrangement joins TRBV11-2 to TRBJ2-7; D is undetermined. The germline V gene encodes CDR1 SGHAT and CDR2 FQNNGV. The CDR3 has 14 amino acids. Trimming removed 1 base from V and 3 bases from J, with 10 bases in between. The CDR3 DNA is TGTGCCAGCAGCTTAGTAGCCAGCTTCTACGAGCAGTACTTC. This codes for CASSLVASFYEQYF.

This sequence joins TRBV15 and TRBJ1-5; D is possibly TRBD1 (5 bases). Trimming took 0 bases from V and 7 from J, leaving 13 bases between them. There are 15 residues in the CDR3. In germline, CDR1 is LNHNV, CDR2 YYDKDF (reference sequence). The CDR3 loop is CATSRDPGGGQPQHF. The DNA of the CDR3 is TGTGCCACCAGCAGAGATCCGGGGGGAGGCCAGCCCCAGCATTTT.

The chain joins TRBV21-1 to TRBJ1-4; TRBD1 reflects the table's D call only, with no check against the DNA. TRBV21-1 is tagged as a pseudogene. The CDR3 spans 14 residues. The CDR3 region has the DNA TGTGCCAGCAGCAAGACAGGGGGCCAAGAAAAACTGTTTTTT. Residues: CASSKTGGQEKLFF.

The chain employs TRBV10-3 and TRBJ2-5; TRBD1 matches at 7 bases. V shed 5 bases, J shed 2 bases, and the junction held 5 bases outside the gene matches. The CDR3 totals 14 residues. Per the germline V gene, CDR1 is ENHRY and CDR2 is SYGVKD. The CDR3: CAISSRTGQETQYF. The CDR3 bases are TGTGCCATCAGTTCAAGGACAGGTCAAGAGACCCAGTACTTC.

The chain carries TRBV7-9 and TRBJ1-1; D gene unclear. CDR3 length equals 14 residues. V was shortened by 5 bases and J by 4 bases, with 14 bases between the two germline ends. Germline values: CDR1 SEHNR, CDR2 FQNEAQ (reference sequence). The chain's CDR3 is CASSPHTGVTEAFF. CDR3 bases: TGTGCCAGCAGCCCACACACCGGGGTCACTGAAGCTTTCTTT. The full variable domain, with the rest looked up from reference TRBV7-9 and TRBJ1-1, is DTGVSQNPRHKITKRGQNVTFRCDPISEHNRLYWYRQTLGQGPEFLTYFQNEAQLEKSRLLSDRFSAERPKGSFSTLEIQRTEQGDSAMYLCASSPHTGVTEAFFGQGTRLTVV.

The V and J genes are TRBV5-6 and TRBJ2-1; 8 bases line up with TRBD1. The germline V gene encodes CDR1 SGHDT and CDR2 YYEEEE. The CDR3 spans 14 residues. Trimming cost V 7 bases and J 2 bases; bases outside gene matches: 5. CDR3 nucleotide sequence: TGTGCCAGCTATGACAGGGGCACCTACAATGAGCAGTTCTTC. Its protein product is CASYDRGTYNEQFF.

This clone was observed a few times. The chain couples TRBV19 to TRBJ1-1, with D maybe TRBD1 (6 bases). The CDR3 consists of 14 residues. V was pared by 6 bases and J by 0 bases, with 11 bases between. Germline values: CDR1 LNHDA, CDR2 SQIVND (reference sequence). In DNA, the CDR3 is TGTGCCAGTAGGAACAGGGCGATGAACACTGAAGCTTTCTTT. Residues: CASRNRAMNTEAFF.

This clone has only a few counts. The V gene is TRBV9, the J gene TRBJ1-2; no clear D. This CDR3 comprises 14 residues. CDR1 is SGDLS and CDR2 is YYNGEE in the germline V gene. Trimming removed 0 bases at V and 2 bases at J, with 8 bases between. The CDR3 loop is CASSVEAMNYGYTF. The CDR3 region has the DNA TGTGCCAGCAGCGTAGAAGCGATGAACTATGGCTACACCTTC.

The chain recombines TRBV7-9 with TRBJ2-1, with 10 bases that match TRBD2. This CDR3 region has 16 residues. V gave up 1 base and J gave up 5 bases; unmatched junction bases: 5. Germline CDR1 is SEHNR and CDR2 is FQNEAQ (reference sequence). CDR3 bases: TGTGCCAGCAGCTTAGAAGGGCTAGCGGGAGACAATGAGCAGTTCTTC. Translating it yields CASSLEGLAGDNEQFF.

The rearrangement joins TRBV10-2 to TRBJ1-1; D perhaps matches TRBD1 (6 bases). CDR3 length: 15 amino acids. Germline V lookup: CDR1 WSHSY, CDR2 SAAADI. V gave up 5 bases and J gave up 1 base, with 14 bases separating them. The CDR3 region is CASSKNRASNTEAFF. CDR3 DNA sequence: TGCGCCAGCAGTAAGAACAGGGCTTCGAACACTGAAGCTTTCTTT.

The chain links TRBV6-6 to TRBJ1-1; 7 bases line up with TRBD1. With V trimmed by 5 bases and J by 2 bases, 8 bases remained unmatched. The CDR3 contains 15 residues. The germline V gene encodes CDR1 MNHNY and CDR2 SVGAGI (reference sequence). The CDR3: CASSLTGTANTEAFF. CDR3 DNA: TGTGCCAGCAGTCTCACCGGGACAGCTAACACTGAAGCTTTCTTT.

The chain joins TRBV30 to TRBJ1-1; tentatively, D is TRBD1 (5 bases). V was pared by 2 bases and J by 1 base, with 11 bases between. This CDR3 comprises 14 residues. The germline CDR1 and CDR2 sequences are GTSNPN and SVGIG (reference sequence). This chain's CDR3 is CAWSMGLRNTEAFF. The CDR3 DNA sequence: TGTGCCTGGAGTATGGGGCTCAGGAACACTGAAGCTTTCTTT.

The V call is TRBV28, the J call TRBJ2-5, with TRBD1 matching 10 bases. The V and J ends lost 4 bases and 0 bases, in that order; junction bases with no gene match: 2. There are 15 residues in the CDR3. CDR1 is MDHEN, CDR2 SYDVKM, per germline. The CDR3 bases are TGTGCCAGCAGTTCGGGACAGGGGTACCAAGAGACCCAGTACTTC. Its translation is CASSSGQGYQETQYF. Full variable domain (remainder filled in from reference TRBV28 and TRBJ2-5): DVKVTQSSRYLVKRTGEKVFLECVQDMDHENMFWYRQDPGLGLRLIYFSYDVKMKEKGDIPEGYSVSREKKERFSLILESASTNQTSMYLCASSSGQGYQETQYFGPGTRLLVL.

The gene calls are TRBV19 and TRBJ1-2, with D hard to call. The V gene lost 4 bases and the J gene lost 4 bases, with 16 bases spanning the gap. This CDR3 spans 15 amino acids. CDR1 and CDR2 (germline): LNHDA, SQIVND (reference sequence). CDR3 in amino acids: CASSSDRELIYGYTF. CDR3 DNA: TGTGCCAGTAGTAGCGACCGGGAGCTTATCTATGGCTACACCTTC.